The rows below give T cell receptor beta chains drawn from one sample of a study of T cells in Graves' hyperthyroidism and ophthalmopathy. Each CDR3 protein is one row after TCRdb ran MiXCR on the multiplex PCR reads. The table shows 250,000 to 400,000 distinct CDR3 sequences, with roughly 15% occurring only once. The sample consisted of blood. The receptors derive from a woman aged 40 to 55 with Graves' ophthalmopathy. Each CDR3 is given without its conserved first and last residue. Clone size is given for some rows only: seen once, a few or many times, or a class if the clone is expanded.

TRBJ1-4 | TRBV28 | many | ASSLPTGLGEKLF
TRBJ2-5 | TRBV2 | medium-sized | ATRINPGKETQY
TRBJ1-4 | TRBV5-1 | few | ASRTGTGGNNEKLF
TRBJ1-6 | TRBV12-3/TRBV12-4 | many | ASSLKGRLPSNSPLH
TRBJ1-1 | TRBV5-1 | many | ASSLEAAGTEAF
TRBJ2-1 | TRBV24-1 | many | ATSDPGLSLGSYNEQF
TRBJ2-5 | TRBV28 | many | ASIRSGPGRETQY
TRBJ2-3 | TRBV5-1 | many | ASSAGLAADTQY
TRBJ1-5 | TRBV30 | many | AWSTHRGNQPQH
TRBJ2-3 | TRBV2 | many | ASRPLAGGPLTDTQY
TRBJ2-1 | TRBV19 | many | ASSMGDSYNEQF
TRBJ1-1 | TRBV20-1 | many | SARGTGSGTEAF
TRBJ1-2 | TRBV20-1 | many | SPDSYGYT
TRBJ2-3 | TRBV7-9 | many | ANETLTFTDTQY
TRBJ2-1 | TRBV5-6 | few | ASSDSYGEGWNEQF
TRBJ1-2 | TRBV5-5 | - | ASRLRDSITDYGYT
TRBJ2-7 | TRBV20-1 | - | SARGDGASYEQY
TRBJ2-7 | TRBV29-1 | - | SVSPRQGIYEQY
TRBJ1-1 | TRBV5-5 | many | ASSLEIRNTEAF
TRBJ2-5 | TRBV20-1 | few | SVLRLAGSQETQY
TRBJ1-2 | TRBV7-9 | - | ASSLAGAYRGGYT
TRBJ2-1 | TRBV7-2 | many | ASSLETTSGVYEQF
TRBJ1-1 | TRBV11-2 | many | ASSSIWAEAF
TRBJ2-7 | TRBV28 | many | ASSSQWRTSGRAYEQY
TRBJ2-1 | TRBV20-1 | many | SAGQYNEQF
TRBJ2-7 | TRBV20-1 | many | SAGQRDEQY
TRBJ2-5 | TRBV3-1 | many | ASSQWQETQY
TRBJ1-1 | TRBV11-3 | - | ASTDDTEAF
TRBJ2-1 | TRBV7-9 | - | ASSFSYRAEF
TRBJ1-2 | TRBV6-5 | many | ASSYKGVGSYGYT
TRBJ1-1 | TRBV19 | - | ASCIPRRARPEAF
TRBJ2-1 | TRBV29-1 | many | SVAGVRREQF
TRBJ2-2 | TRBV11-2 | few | ASSSFAEYTGELF
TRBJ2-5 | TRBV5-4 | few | ASSLGSLAGRETQY
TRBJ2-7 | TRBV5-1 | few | ASSSTGVYEQY
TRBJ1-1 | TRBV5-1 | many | ASSYGSNTEAF